This TCR beta chain comes out of a study of cytomegalovirus exposure and HLA in healthy donors. Study results and limitations: Most TCR sequences showed up rarely, but some public TCRs showed up in many donors. Evidence from a later analysis indicated that most CMV-associated TCR beta chains looked HLA-restricted.

Amplification used 60 Vbeta primers and 13 Jbeta primers. The table came from immunoSEQ multiplex PCR; TCRdb's copy has only in-frame clones and leaves some out. The repertoire includes about 120,000 clones, 60% to 85% of them detected once, and 2.5% to 3% sits in the top ten. CDR1 LNHDA and CDR2 SQIVND come from the germline V gene (reference sequence). V lost 4 bases, J lost 2 bases, and 10 bases stayed unmatched. The CDR3 extends over 17 amino acids. Of note for this clone: Its specificity is not known.

The chain links TRBV19 to TRBJ2-5; TRBD2 matches 10 bases. Sequences were obtained from PBMCs. The clonotype was recovered from a woman aged 40 to 50 in good health and CMV-seropositive. In DNA, the CDR3 is TGTGCCAGTAGTACTCGTTCTAGCGGGAGAGCTCAAGAGACCCAGTACTTC. This gives the protein CASSTRSSGRAQETQYF.